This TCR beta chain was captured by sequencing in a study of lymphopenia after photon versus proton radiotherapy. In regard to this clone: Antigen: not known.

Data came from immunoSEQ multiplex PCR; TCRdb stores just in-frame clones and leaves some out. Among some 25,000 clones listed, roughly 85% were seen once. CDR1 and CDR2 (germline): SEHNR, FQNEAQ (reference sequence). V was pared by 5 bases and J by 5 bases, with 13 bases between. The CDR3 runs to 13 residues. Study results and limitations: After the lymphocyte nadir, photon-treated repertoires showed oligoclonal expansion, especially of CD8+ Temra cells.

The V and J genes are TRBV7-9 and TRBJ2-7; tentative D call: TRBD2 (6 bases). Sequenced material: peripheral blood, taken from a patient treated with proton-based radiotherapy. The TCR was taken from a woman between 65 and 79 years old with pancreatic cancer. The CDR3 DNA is TGTGCCAGCAGCCCTGCGCGGGGCGACGAGCAGTACTTC. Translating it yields CASSPARGDEQYF.